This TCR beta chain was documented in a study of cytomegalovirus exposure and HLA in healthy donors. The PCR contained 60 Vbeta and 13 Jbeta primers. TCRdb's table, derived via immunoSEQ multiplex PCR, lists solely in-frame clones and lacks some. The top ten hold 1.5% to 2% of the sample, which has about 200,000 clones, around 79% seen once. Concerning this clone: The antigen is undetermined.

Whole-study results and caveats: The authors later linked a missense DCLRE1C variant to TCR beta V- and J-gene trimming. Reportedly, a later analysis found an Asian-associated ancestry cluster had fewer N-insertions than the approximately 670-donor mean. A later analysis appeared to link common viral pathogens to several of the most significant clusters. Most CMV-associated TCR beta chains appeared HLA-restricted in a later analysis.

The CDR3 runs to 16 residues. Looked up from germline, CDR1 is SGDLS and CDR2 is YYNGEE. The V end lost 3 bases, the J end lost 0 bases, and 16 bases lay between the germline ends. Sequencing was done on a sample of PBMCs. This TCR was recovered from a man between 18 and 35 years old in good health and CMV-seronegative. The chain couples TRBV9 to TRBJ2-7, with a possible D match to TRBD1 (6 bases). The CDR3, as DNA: TGTGCCAGCAGCGCCTCCCTGGACAGCACCTCCTACGAGCAGTACTTC. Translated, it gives CASSASLDSTSYEQYF.